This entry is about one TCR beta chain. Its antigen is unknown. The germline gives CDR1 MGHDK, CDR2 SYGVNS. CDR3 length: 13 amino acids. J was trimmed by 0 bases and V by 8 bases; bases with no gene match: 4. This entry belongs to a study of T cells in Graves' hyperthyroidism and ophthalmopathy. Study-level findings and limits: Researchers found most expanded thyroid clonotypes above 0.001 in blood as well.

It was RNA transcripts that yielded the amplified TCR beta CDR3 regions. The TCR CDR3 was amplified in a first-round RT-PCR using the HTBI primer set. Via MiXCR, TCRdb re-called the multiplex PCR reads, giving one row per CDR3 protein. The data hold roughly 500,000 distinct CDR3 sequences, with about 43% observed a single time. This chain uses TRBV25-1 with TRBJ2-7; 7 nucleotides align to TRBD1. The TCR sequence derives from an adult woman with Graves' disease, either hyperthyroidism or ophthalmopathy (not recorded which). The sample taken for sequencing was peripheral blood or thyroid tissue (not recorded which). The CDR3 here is CASFGTDSYEQYF. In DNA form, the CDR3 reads TGTGCCAGCTTCGGGACAGACTCCTACGAGCAGTACTTC.